This T cell receptor beta chain stems from a study of PD-L1 blockade in urothelial cancer. The method was immunoSEQ multiplex PCR; TCRdb's version includes in-frame clones alone and lacks a portion of them. The profile shows tens of thousands of clones, nearly 90% of them singletons. A few counts support this clone. Its antigen is undetermined. The V gene end was trimmed by 2 bases and the J gene end by 2 bases; junction bases not matched to a gene: 1. Germline CDR1 SNHLY, CDR2 FYNNEI. This CDR3 contains 14 residues. Study-level findings and limits: At 3 weeks on treatment, tumor-associated clones expanded more with durable benefit.

J is TRBJ2-7 and V is TRBV2; 9 positions agree with TRBD1. The specimen comprised PBMCs, sampled around atezolizumab (anti-PD-L1) treatment. The receptor's source is a man between 60 and 75 years old with urothelial cancer. The CDR3 protein is CASSERDRAYEQYF. In DNA, the CDR3 is TGTGCCAGCAGTGAAAGGGACAGGGCCTACGAGCAGTACTTC. Supplemented by reference TRBV2 and TRBJ2-7, the full variable domain reads EPEVTQTPSHQVTQMGQEVILRCVPISNHLYFYWYRQILGQKVEFLVSFYNNEISEKSEIFDDQFSVERPDGSNFTLKIRSTKLEDSAMYFCASSERDRAYEQYFGPGTRLTVT.